What follows are 29 T cell receptor beta chains derived from one specimen sequenced in a study of technical replicates of blood from several donors. This table comes from immunoSEQ multiplex PCR, and its TCRdb copy is limited to in-frame clones, with some not included. The data show approximately 90,000 clones, roughly 96% seen once. Input material: T cells isolated from PBMCs. The receptor set was obtained from a human donor in good health.

The chain uses TRBV5-1 and TRBJ2-1; weak D call: TRBD1 (6 bases). Germline loops: CDR1 SGHRS, CDR2 YFSETQ. Between the trimmed V and J ends, which lost 0 bases and 14 bases, there was a span of 21 bases. This CDR3 has 15 residues. In DNA form, the CDR3 reads TGCGCCAGCAGCTTGGCACAGGGACGCGACTACCGTAAGTTCTTC. It yields the protein CASSLAQGRDYRKFF.

The V call is TRBV6-5, the J call TRBJ1-1; 8 nucleotides align to TRBD1. The CDR3 runs 14 residues. Germline assignment: CDR1 MNHEY and CDR2 SVGAGI. V lost 4 bases and J lost 1; bases outside the gene matches: 2. CDR3 nucleotide sequence: TGTGCCAGCAGTTCAGGGGGCCCGAACACTGAAGCTTTCTTT. It translates to CASSSGGPNTEAFF.

The V call is TRBV18, the J call TRBJ2-7; 7 nucleotides line up with TRBD1. V trimming: 1 base; J trimming: 3 bases; junction bases outside the gene matches: 3. CDR3 length: 14 amino acids. Looked up from germline, CDR1 is KGHSH and CDR2 is LQKENI. CDR3 bases: TGTGCCAGCTCACCACAGGGGGCAGACTACGAGCAGTACTTC. The encoded protein is CASSPQGADYEQYF.

The chain employs TRBV29-1 and TRBJ2-7; TRBD1 aligns across 10 bases. The germline CDR1 and CDR2 sequences are SQVTM and ANQGSEA. Losses at the gene ends were 6 bases for V and 3 bases for J; bases not matched to a gene: 8. The length of the CDR3 is 14 residues. The CDR3 bases are TGCAGCGTCGGGGACAGGGGTGCTTTCTACGAGCAGTACTTC. Protein sequence: CSVGDRGAFYEQYF.

This chain links TRBV6-6 with TRBJ1-1; TRBD1 might be the D (6 bases). The CDR3 has 14 residues. Looked up from germline, CDR1 is MNHNY and CDR2 is SVGAGI (reference sequence). V was cut by 8 bases and J by 5 bases, with 18 bases left in between. The CDR3 loop reads CASAQMGAWTEAFF. DNA for the CDR3: TGTGCCAGCGCCCAGATGGGGGCATGGACTGAAGCTTTCTTT.

The rearrangement uses TRBV9 and TRBJ1-5; TRBD1 matches at 8 bases. J gave up 6 bases and V 4 bases, and 6 bases lay outside the gene matches. The CDR3 sequence is 14 residues long. Germline V gives CDR1 SGDLS, CDR2 YYNGEE. The CDR3 DNA reads as TGTGCCAGCAGCCCCCTGGACAGGGCTCAGCCCCAGCATTTT. Translation: CASSPLDRAQPQHF.

This clone was observed once. V usage is TRBV7-9 and J usage is TRBJ2-5; 8 nucleotides line up with TRBD1. Germline values: CDR1 SEHNR, CDR2 FQNEAQ (reference sequence). The CDR3 has 14 residues. The junction had 8 bases not matched to a gene; V was cut back by 6 bases and J by 5 bases. The CDR3 sequence is CASSWTGLSETQYF. The CDR3 DNA sequence: TGTGCCAGCAGTTGGACAGGGCTTTCGGAGACCCAGTACTTC.

CDR3 sequence reads: CASSLVQGGGYTF. The CDR3 bases are TGTGCCAGCAGTTTAGTTCAGGGAGGTGGCTACACCTTC. The genes are TRBV28 and TRBJ1-2; TRBD1 is a possible D gene (5 bases). Germline assignment: CDR1 MDHEN and CDR2 SYDVKM. The CDR3 contains 13 residues. The V and J ends lost 2 bases and 7 bases respectively, with 11 bases between them.

The V and J genes are TRBV5-1 and TRBJ1-2; D is possibly TRBD1 (5 bases). This CDR3 contains 12 residues. Germline V gene sequence: CDR1 SGHRS, CDR2 YFSETQ. V lost 0 bases, J lost 8 bases, and 8 bases lay in between. CDR3 in DNA: TGCGCCAGCAGCTTGGGGGGCCCCGGCTACACCTTC. Its protein product is CASSLGGPGYTF.

The chain links TRBV4-1 to TRBJ2-7; TRBD1 matches at 10 bases. Germline values: CDR1 MGHRA, CDR2 YSYEKL. J gave up 3 bases and V 3 bases, and 5 bases lay outside the gene matches. The CDR3 runs 15 residues. CDR3 bases: TGCGCCAGCAGCCACCGGACAGGGGGGGACTACGAGCAGTACTTC. Its translation: CASSHRTGGDYEQYF.

The rearrangement links TRBV5-4 to TRBJ2-1; D is undetermined. Germline CDR1 reads SGHNT; CDR2 reads YYREEE (reference sequence). Trimming took off 4 bases at V and 5 bases at J, with 4 bases between the two ends. This CDR3 contains 11 residues. This CDR3 is CASSRDNEQFF. The CDR3 DNA sequence: TGTGCCAGCAGCCGAGACAATGAGCAGTTCTTC.

V and J are TRBV9 and TRBJ2-7, with D tentatively TRBD1 (5 bases). In germline, CDR1 is SGDLS, CDR2 YYNGEE. V was shortened by 4 bases and J by 3 bases, with 5 bases between the two germline ends. The CDR3 length is 11 residues. The CDR3 coding sequence is TGTGCCAGCAGCCAGGGCTACGAGCAGTACTTC. Its protein is CASSQGYEQYF.

This chain links TRBV27 with TRBJ2-2; 8 nucleotides match TRBD2. The length of the CDR3 is 14 residues. Trimming at V came to 5 bases and at J to 8 bases, leaving 7 bases not matched to a gene. Germline values: CDR1 MNHEY, CDR2 SMNVEV (reference sequence). The chain's CDR3 is CASSAGLEFGELFF. CDR3 sequence (DNA): TGTGCCAGCAGTGCGGGACTAGAGTTTGGGGAGCTGTTTTTT.

This clone was seen once. The chain has TRBV11-2 and TRBJ2-6, with 7 bases lining up with TRBD1. The ends lost 5 bases at V and 0 bases at J; junction bases unmatched: 4. Germline-derived CDR1 and CDR2 are SGHAT and FQNNGV. The CDR3 is 16 residues long. The CDR3 DNA follows: TGTGCCAGCAGCCAGGGGACAGCCTCTGGGGCCAACGTCCTGACTTTC. Residues: CASSQGTASGANVLTF.

V gene TRBV7-2 combines with J gene TRBJ2-7, with D maybe TRBD1 (5 bases). Trimming took off 2 bases at V and 6 bases at J, with 14 bases between the two ends. Germline CDR1 SGHTA, CDR2 FQGNSA. This CDR3 region has 14 residues. The CDR3 loop is CASSLITGWGEQYF. For the CDR3, the DNA is TGTGCCAGCAGCTTAATAACAGGCTGGGGCGAGCAGTACTTC.

The rearrangement joins TRBV7-8 to TRBJ1-2; perhaps TRBD1 as D (6 bases). The CDR3 runs to 14 residues. V lost 1 base and J 8 bases, leaving 14 bases between the germline ends. Germline CDR1 is SGHVS and CDR2 is FQNEAQ. The CDR3 loop is CASSLGAGEWGYTF. The CDR3 DNA reads as TGTGCCAGCAGCTTAGGGGCAGGGGAATGGGGCTACACCTTC.

V usage is TRBV27 and J usage is TRBJ2-3; 11 bases are shared with TRBD2. Per germline, CDR1 MNHEY and CDR2 SMNVEV (reference sequence). V gave up 4 bases and J gave up 3 bases; unmatched junction bases: 6. The CDR3 has 16 residues. CDR3 nucleotides: TGTGCCAGCAGTTCGGGACTAGCGGTTGTAACAGATACGCAGTATTTT. It encodes CASSSGLAVVTDTQYF.

The chain carries TRBV7-3 and TRBJ1-6, with D uncertain. This CDR3 has 14 amino acids. Per germline, CDR1 SGHTA and CDR2 FQGTGA. Trimming pared 4 bases from V and 10 bases from J, leaving 14 bases between. The CDR3 DNA is TGTGCCAGCAGCTATGCTGGGCCCGGATCACCCCTCCACTTT. Residues: CASSYAGPGSPLHF.

The chain has TRBV7-8 and TRBJ2-7; D not resolved. V lost 5 bases to trimming and J lost 0 bases, with 20 bases between them. The germline V gene encodes CDR1 SGHVS and CDR2 FQNEAQ. This CDR3 spans 17 amino acids. CDR3 bases: TGTGCCAGCAGCCCCACTCCTCGAAGTACCCTCTCCTACGAGCAGTACTTC. Amino acid sequence: CASSPTPRSTLSYEQYF.

The chain recombines TRBV2 with TRBJ2-7; possibly TRBD2 for D (6 bases). The V end lost 3 bases, the J end lost 3 bases, and 15 bases lay between the germline ends. Germline CDR1 reads SNHLY; CDR2 reads FYNNEI. The CDR3 length is 15 residues. CDR3 DNA: TGTGCCAGCAGTGAGTCGGGGGTCCCTAACTACGAGCAGTACTTC. It is translated as CASSESGVPNYEQYF.

V gene TRBV15 combines with J gene TRBJ1-5; tentative D call: TRBD1 (5 bases). V dropped 4 bases and J dropped 2 bases, with 18 bases sitting between them. Germline lookup yields CDR1 LNHNV and CDR2 YYDKDF (reference sequence). The CDR3 sequence is 17 residues long. CDR3 sequence (DNA): TGTGCCACCAGCAAAAGACAGTACTCACGGGGCAATCAGCCCCAGCATTTT. Translating gives CATSKRQYSRGNQPQHF.

The chain recombines TRBV28 with TRBJ2-5; a possible D gene is TRBD1 (6 bases). The CDR3 spans 17 residues. CDR1 and CDR2 from the germline V gene are MDHEN and SYDVKM. Trimming left V 4 bases short and J 5 bases short, with 23 bases between. The CDR3 protein is CASSSPSHTGSGETQYF. The CDR3, as DNA: TGTGCCAGCAGTTCTCCTAGCCACACAGGGTCCGGGGAGACCCAGTACTTC.

The rearrangement joins TRBV30 to TRBJ1-3, with 8 positions matching TRBD1. The CDR3 is 17 residues long. The germline gives CDR1 GTSNPN, CDR2 SVGIG (reference sequence). J lost 4 bases, V lost 3 bases, and 14 bases had no gene match. The CDR3 reads CAWRDRDRYNSGNTIYF. For the CDR3, the DNA is TGTGCCTGGAGGGACAGGGATCGCTACAATTCCGGAAACACCATATATTTT.

The V gene is TRBV14, the J gene TRBJ2-5, with a possible D match to TRBD2 (7 bases). V gave up 2 bases and J gave up 0 bases, with 19 bases separating them. The CDR3 length is 18 residues. The germline V gene has CDR1 SGHDN and CDR2 FVKESK. For the CDR3, the DNA is TGTGCCAGCAGCCAATTACTGCTGGGCGGGGGCCACCAAGAGACCCAGTACTTC. This translates into CASSQLLLGGGHQETQYF.

V usage is TRBV10-2 and J usage is TRBJ1-2, with TRBD1 matching 8 bases. CDR1 is WSHSY and CDR2 is SAAADI in the germline V gene. This CDR3 has 14 amino acids. V was pared by 8 bases and J by 3 bases, with 8 bases of the junction left unmatched. DNA of the CDR3: TGCGCCAGCGAATCAGGGGGCGCGGACTATGGCTACACCTTC. Translation gives CASESGGADYGYTF.

The CDR3 coding sequence is TGCAGCGTTGACAAGGGGCCCAACTATGGCTACACCTTC. Translating gives CSVDKGPNYGYTF. V usage is TRBV29-1 and J usage is TRBJ1-2; D possibly corresponds to TRBD1 (5 bases). V lost 3 bases, J lost 2 bases, and 10 bases lay in between. Germline values: CDR1 SQVTM, CDR2 ANQGSEA. This CDR3 contains 13 residues.

The V gene is TRBV4-1, the J gene TRBJ1-2, with 10 bases identical to TRBD1. Germline CDR1 reads MGHRA; CDR2 reads YSYEKL. This CDR3 region has 16 residues. Unmatched junction bases numbered 10, after V lost 4 bases and J lost 5 bases. CDR3 region: CASSRSLGQGLYGYTF. DNA of the CDR3: TGCGCCAGCAGCCGCAGCTTGGGACAGGGGTTGTATGGCTACACCTTC.

The genes are TRBV9 and TRBJ1-2; 7 bases agree with TRBD1. From germline, CDR1 is SGDLS and CDR2 YYNGEE. The CDR3 covers 16 residues. V lost 0 bases and J lost 9; bases outside the gene matches: 14. CDR3 region: CASSVDPTGTGLSYTF. The CDR3 DNA reads TGTGCCAGCAGCGTAGACCCGACAGGGACGGGTTTGAGCTACACCTTC.

This clone has more than one count but fewer than ten. Written as DNA, the CDR3 is TGTGCCAGCAGGGGCCAGGGGGCAGGCTTAACTGAAGCTTTCTTT. This codes for CASRGQGAGLTEAFF. The chain couples TRBV6-5 to TRBJ1-1; 8 bases are shared with TRBD1. Germline loops: CDR1 MNHEY, CDR2 SVGAGI. Trimming removed 6 bases from V and 5 bases from J; junction bases left unmatched: 11. The CDR3 covers 15 residues.